This TCR beta chain was captured by sequencing in a study of blood T cell repertoires in COVID-19. Across the whole study: COVID-19 samples collected from the United States, Italy and Spain covered acute and convalescent phases. In each case, the material was cDNA or gDNA derived from T cells, B-cell-depleted T cells, or PBMCs.

As originally analysed: From reference gene primer amplification, estimates of nucleated cell counts were derived. Using immunoSEQ multiplex PCR, the repertoire was profiled, and TCRdb retains in-frame clones only, with some absent. Clone size and the V and J calls come from that table; the DNA yielded D and trimming. The table records hundreds of thousands of clones, roughly 80% of them present only once. Sequencing was performed on peripheral blood. The receptor comes from a woman in her 70s with acute or convalescent COVID-19.

The CDR3 nucleotides read TGCGCCAGCAGCCCCCAGACACGAGGCAATCAGCCCCAGCATTTT. It yields the protein CASSPQTRGNQPQHF. The chain combines TRBV4-3 with TRBJ1-5; D is unclear. CDR1 and CDR2 from the germline V gene are LGHNA and YSLEER. The CDR3 is 15 residues long. V was shortened by 4 bases and J by 2 bases, with 12 bases between the two germline ends.